Following are 32 T cell receptor beta chains from one sample sequenced in a study of PD-1 blockade in classical Hodgkin lymphoma. Method: immunoSEQ multiplex PCR; TCRdb's copy keeps in-frame clones and lacks some. The table lists about 98,000 clones, approximately 92% of them singletons. After autologous stem cell transplantation all patients relapsed, and prior brentuximab vedotin exposure differed between cohorts. The sample in question was peripheral blood mononuclear cells (PBMCs), obtained at baseline. These receptors all come from a human donor with classical Hodgkin lymphoma.

Turning to this clone: The sample has other DNA sequences that encode this CDR3 too. V is TRBV19 and J is TRBJ1-1, with a weak D call TRBD1 (6 bases). Germline CDR1 and CDR2: LNHDA and SQIVND (reference sequence). The CDR3 contains 13 residues. V was cut by 6 bases and J by 5 bases, with 13 bases left in between. In DNA form, the CDR3 reads TGTGCCAGTAGCTCGACAGGCGATACTGAAGCTTTCTTT. Amino acids: CASSSTGDTEAFF. Complete variable domain (other parts from reference TRBV19 and TRBJ1-1): DGGITQSPKYLFRKEGQNVTLSCEQNLNHDAMYWYRQDPGQGLRLIYYSQIVNDFQKGDIAEGYSVSREKKESFPLTVTSAQKNPTAFYLCASSSTGDTEAFFGQGTRLTVV.

The chain recombines TRBV5-6 with TRBJ1-2, with 7 bases aligning to TRBD1. Germline CDR1 reads SGHDT; CDR2 reads YYEEEE. The V gene end was trimmed by 0 bases and the J gene end by 1 base; junction bases not matched to a gene: 6. The CDR3 has 16 amino acids. CDR3 protein: CASSLGLTGSNYGYTF. The CDR3 nucleotides are TGTGCCAGCAGCTTGGGCTTGACAGGGAGTAACTATGGCTACACCTTC.

This chain uses TRBV7-2 with TRBJ2-7; possibly TRBD2 for D (5 bases). The germline V gene has CDR1 SGHTA and CDR2 FQGNSA. The CDR3 extends over 13 amino acids. Between the trimmed V and J ends, which lost 6 bases and 3 bases, there was a span of 12 bases. CDR3 sequence (DNA): TGTGCCAGCAGTCGGACTTCCTTCTACGAGCAGTACTTC. Protein: CASSRTSFYEQYF.

V and J are TRBV5-1 and TRBJ2-2; either TRBD1 or TRBD2 may supply D (5 bases each). The CDR3 consists of 17 residues. Between the trimmed V and J ends, which lost 3 bases and 1 base, there was a span of 16 bases. Germline CDR1 is SGHRS and CDR2 is YFSETQ. The chain's CDR3 is CASSSITGTGNTGELFF. Written as DNA, the CDR3 is TGCGCCAGCAGCTCAATTACCGGGACGGGGAACACCGGGGAGCTGTTTTTT.

The V call is TRBV19, the J call TRBJ2-7; TRBD1 agrees at 10 bases. The V and J ends lost 6 bases and 6 bases, in that order; junction bases with no gene match: 5. The CDR3 totals 13 residues. The germline CDR1 and CDR2 sequences are LNHDA and SQIVND (reference sequence). The CDR3 coding sequence is TGTGCCAGTAGAAGGACAGGGGGTCTCGAGCAGTACTTC. Translated, it gives CASRRTGGLEQYF.

The V gene is TRBV4-1, the J gene TRBJ1-5, with D unresolved. V lost 1 base and J lost 4, with 17 bases in between. Germline-derived CDR1 and CDR2 are MGHRA and YSYEKL. This CDR3 contains 17 residues. This CDR3 reads CASSQGLGPGRNQPQHF. CDR3 in DNA: TGCGCCAGCAGCCAAGGGCTGGGTCCGGGCAGAAATCAGCCCCAGCATTTT.

This chain joins TRBV5-4 and TRBJ2-1; D is unresolved. V was trimmed by 9 bases and J by 1 base, leaving 5 bases between them. In germline, CDR1 is SGHNT, CDR2 YYREEE (reference sequence). The CDR3 totals 11 residues. The CDR3 DNA reads as TGTGCCACATCGTCCTACAATGAGCAGTTCTTC. Translated, it gives CATSSYNEQFF.

This chain joins TRBV23-1 and TRBJ1-2; 9 bases match TRBD1. TRBV23-1 is classed as an ORF, of uncertain function. The CDR3 extends over 15 amino acids. Trimming at V came to 5 bases and at J to 4 bases, leaving 8 bases not matched to a gene. Here the CDR3 DNA reads TGCGCCAGCAGTTACAGGGGGCGGGTGGGCTATGGCTACACCTTC. Translation gives CASSYRGRVGYGYTF.

The chain carries TRBV6-1 and TRBJ1-3; tentative D call: TRBD1 (6 bases). Between the trimmed V and J ends, which lost 7 bases and 3 bases, there was a span of 16 bases. The germline CDR1 and CDR2 sequences are MNHNS and SASEGT. There are 15 residues in the CDR3. The CDR3 DNA reads TGTGCCAGCAAAGGGCAGGGGAGCATTGGAAACACCATATATTTT. Translating it yields CASKGQGSIGNTIYF.

The chain recombines TRBV9 with TRBJ2-3, with TRBD2 matching 8 bases. CDR1 and CDR2 (germline): SGDLS, YYNGEE. The ends lost 0 bases at V and 3 bases at J; junction bases unmatched: 6. This CDR3 is built from 16 residues. CDR3 amino acids: CASSVDGRGVTDTQYF. CDR3 nucleotides: TGTGCCAGCAGCGTAGACGGGAGGGGAGTAACAGATACGCAGTATTTT.

The rearrangement joins TRBV5-1 to TRBJ2-1, with 12 nucleotides matching TRBD2. Germline CDR1 SGHRS, CDR2 YFSETQ. V trimming: 0 bases; J trimming: 4 bases; junction bases outside the gene matches: 5. CDR3 length: 17 amino acids. CDR3 sequence reads: CASSLATSGGPYNEQFF. Here the CDR3 DNA reads TGCGCCAGCAGCTTGGCCACTAGCGGGGGGCCTTACAATGAGCAGTTCTTC.

The rearrangement uses TRBV27 and TRBJ1-4, with D uncertain. The CDR3 is 16 amino acids. V lost 6 bases and J lost 4, with 18 bases in between. Germline CDR1 MNHEY, CDR2 SMNVEV (reference sequence). DNA for the CDR3: TGTGCCAGCAGCCGGTCTCCGAACAGTGTTAATGAAAAACTGTTTTTT. This encodes CASSRSPNSVNEKLFF.

This clone was observed a handful of times. The rearrangement joins TRBV28 to TRBJ1-2; D gene ambiguous. V lost 6 bases and J lost 2, with 13 bases in between. The CDR3 has 14 amino acids. Germline loops: CDR1 MDHEN, CDR2 SYDVKM. CDR3 sequence reads: CASRRTERNYGYTF. The CDR3 nucleotides read TGTGCCAGCAGACGAACAGAGCGGAACTATGGCTACACCTTC.

The chain uses TRBV7-3 and TRBJ2-1; TRBD2 matches 10 bases. Per the germline V gene, CDR1 is SGHTA and CDR2 is FQGTGA. The length of the CDR3 is 18 residues. J lost 5 bases, V lost 3 bases, and 13 bases had no gene match. The CDR3 nucleotides are TGTGCCAGCAGCTTCCTAGCGGGAGTCCTCAACAGCGACAATGAGCAGTTCTTC. Amino acid sequence: CASSFLAGVLNSDNEQFF.

The genes are TRBV27 and TRBJ1-1; D possibly corresponds to TRBD1 (6 bases). The CDR3 contains 11 residues. Germline CDR1 reads MNHEY; CDR2 reads SMNVEV (reference sequence). V lost 6 bases to trimming and J lost 7 bases, with 9 bases between them. The CDR3 DNA is TGTGCCAGCAGGGACAGTGTTGAAGCTTTCTTT. This gives the protein CASRDSVEAFF.

This clone has just one count. The chain joins TRBV6-1 to TRBJ2-5, with 9 bases that match TRBD2. Trimming cost V 1 base and J 1 base; bases outside gene matches: 4. Germline assignment: CDR1 MNHNS and CDR2 SASEGT. This CDR3 is 16 amino acids long. The CDR3 bases are TGTGCCAGCAGTGAAGTGGGTAGCGGGGGCCAAGAGACCCAGTACTTC. This gives the protein CASSEVGSGGQETQYF.

The V gene is TRBV27, the J gene TRBJ2-5, with D perhaps TRBD1 or TRBD2 (5 bases each). CDR1 MNHEY and CDR2 SMNVEV come from the germline V gene (reference sequence). The V end was cut by 6 bases, the J end by 2 bases, with 10 bases between. There are 13 residues in the CDR3. CDR3: CASRGRLQETQYF. As DNA, the CDR3 is TGTGCCAGCAGGGGACGTTTACAAGAGACCCAGTACTTC.

This clone came up once. The chain joins TRBV6-9 to TRBJ1-5, with a possible D match to TRBD1 (5 bases). CDR1 is MNHGY, CDR2 SVAAGI, per germline. There are 22 residues in the CDR3. V dropped 2 bases and J dropped 2 bases, with 31 bases sitting between them. CDR3 DNA: TGTGCCAGCAGTTATACGTGGAAGGGCCCAGGGCGTGGGAGGGTTGGCAATCAGCCCCAGCATTTT. This gives the protein CASSYTWKGPGRGRVGNQPQHF.

The rearrangement links TRBV7-9 to TRBJ2-7, with 7 bases aligning to TRBD1. This CDR3 contains 14 residues. The V gene's germline CDR1 is SEHNR and CDR2 FQNEAQ (reference sequence). V gave up 5 bases and J gave up 1 base; unmatched junction bases: 5. The CDR3 is CASSDRAQSYEQYF. DNA for the CDR3: TGTGCCAGCAGCGACAGGGCCCAATCCTACGAGCAGTACTTC.

This clone appeared once. CDR3 DNA sequence: TGTGCCAGCAGTCCCTTAGCGGGGTCGGGGAAAACTGAAGCTTTCTTT. This codes for CASSPLAGSGKTEAFF. The chain carries TRBV7-9 and TRBJ1-1; no definite D call. The CDR3 contains 16 residues. Germline V gene lookup returns CDR1 SEHNR and CDR2 FQNEAQ (reference sequence). The V gene lost 6 bases and the J gene lost 5 bases, with 22 bases spanning the gap.

The chain links TRBV5-1 to TRBJ2-1, with 9 bases lining up with TRBD2. CDR1 and CDR2 from the germline V gene are SGHRS and YFSETQ. This CDR3 has 15 amino acids. The J segment lost 8 bases and the V segment lost 0 bases, leaving 6 bases of the junction unmatched. Here the CDR3 DNA reads TGCGCCAGCAGCTTGGGCGGGAGGGGTATCGATGAGCAGTTCTTC. It encodes CASSLGGRGIDEQFF.

The chain recombines TRBV7-9 with TRBJ2-7; D unclear. CDR3 length equals 15 residues. Trimming took 3 bases from V and 0 from J, leaving 12 bases between them. CDR1 and CDR2 from the germline V gene are SEHNR and FQNEAQ (reference sequence). CDR3 coding DNA: TGTGCCAGCAGCTTTGTTACCGTAAGCTCCTACGAGCAGTACTTC. It specifies CASSFVTVSSYEQYF.

The chain combines TRBV9 with TRBJ2-1, with 7 bases fitting TRBD2. The CDR3 has 15 amino acids. Germline V gene sequence: CDR1 SGDLS, CDR2 YYNGEE. V lost 0 bases and J lost 5; bases outside the gene matches: 5. The CDR3 reads CASSVGGSSNNEQFF. Here the CDR3 DNA reads TGTGCCAGCAGCGTAGGCGGGAGTTCCAACAATGAGCAGTTCTTC.

The chain uses TRBV5-1 and TRBJ2-7, with a possible D match to TRBD1 (7 bases). The CDR3 length is 17 residues. Per the germline V gene, CDR1 is SGHRS and CDR2 is YFSETQ. V lost 0 bases, J lost 2 bases, and 18 bases lay in between. The CDR3 here is CASSLEPNQGGTYEQYF. DNA of the CDR3: TGCGCCAGCAGCTTGGAACCCAATCAGGGGGGAACCTACGAGCAGTACTTC.

The chain has TRBV27 and TRBJ2-7; D not resolved. Trimming left V 9 bases short and J 2 bases short, with 26 bases between. The CDR3 runs to 17 residues. The germline V gene has CDR1 MNHEY and CDR2 SMNVEV (reference sequence). The CDR3 coding sequence is TGTGCCAGGTCGCCACACCGAAGACCCCCCTTGACCTACGAGCAGTACTTC. The encoded protein is CARSPHRRPPLTYEQYF.

V is TRBV7-9 and J is TRBJ1-1; no clear D. Germline V gene sequence: CDR1 SEHNR, CDR2 FQNEAQ (reference sequence). The CDR3 is 14 residues long. Trimming removed 0 bases from V and 4 bases from J, with 9 bases in between. CDR3 coding DNA: TGTGCCAGCAGCTTAGCAGCGCAGAGCACTGAAGCTTTCTTT. Protein product: CASSLAAQSTEAFF.

The chain has TRBV5-4 and TRBJ2-3; 7 bases line up with TRBD2. CDR3 length equals 12 residues. Germline values: CDR1 SGHNT, CDR2 YYREEE (reference sequence). The CDR3 DNA sequence: TGTTCGAGCGGGGTAAGCACAGATACGCAGTATTTT. It specifies CSSGVSTDTQYF.

V and J are TRBV10-3 and TRBJ1-1; D is perhaps TRBD1 (5 bases). Germline V CDR1 and CDR2: ENHRY, SYGVKD. The ends were cut back, 6 bases at V and 3 bases at J, with 17 bases in the middle. CDR3 length: 15 amino acids. CDR3 bases: TGTGCCATCAGGATGACGCGGGACCGGTACACTGAAGCTTTCTTT. This gives the protein CAIRMTRDRYTEAFF.

V gene TRBV27 combines with J gene TRBJ2-7; 8 positions agree with TRBD1. CDR3 length: 14 residues. Germline V gene data show CDR1 as MNHEY and CDR2 as SMNVEV (reference sequence). Germline trimming cut 10 bases from V and 0 bases from J; bases unmatched to any gene: 8. CDR3 in DNA: TGTGCCACCGAGTCCGGGACAGGCTCCTACGAGCAGTACTTC. Translating it yields CATESGTGSYEQYF.

The sample holds one count of this clone. This rearrangement joins TRBV18 to TRBJ1-1; 9 positions agree with TRBD1. CDR1 and CDR2 (germline): KGHSH, LQKENI. J was trimmed by 5 bases and V by 6 bases; bases with no gene match: 16. The CDR3 length is 17 residues. The CDR3 protein is CASSLKVPGTGSTEAFF. Here the CDR3 DNA reads TGTGCCAGCTCGCTCAAAGTTCCCGGGACAGGGAGTACTGAAGCTTTCTTT.

The rearrangement joins TRBV5-6 to TRBJ2-2; no clear D. Trimming took off 0 bases at V and 6 bases at J, with 12 bases between the two ends. The CDR3 covers 15 residues. Per the germline V gene, CDR1 is SGHDT and CDR2 is YYEEEE. This CDR3 is CASSLDSHLSGELFF. The CDR3 DNA reads as TGTGCCAGCAGCTTGGACAGCCACCTTTCCGGGGAGCTGTTTTTT. The full variable domain, completed using reference TRBV5-6 and TRBJ2-2, is DAGVTQSPTHLIKTRGQQVTLRCSPKSGHDTVSWYQQALGQGPQFIFQYYEEEERQRGNFPDRFSGHQFPNYSSELNVNALLLGDSALYLCASSLDSHLSGELFFGEGSRLTVL.

The J gene is TRBJ1-4, the V gene TRBV28; D gene uncertain. The germline CDR1 and CDR2 sequences are MDHEN and SYDVKM. The CDR3 contains 15 residues. Trimming removed 3 bases from V and 0 bases from J, with 8 bases in between. Here the CDR3 DNA reads TGTGCCAGCAGTTTGTTAGTTGCAACTAATGAAAAACTGTTTTTT. Translating gives CASSLLVATNEKLFF. Together with reference TRBV28 and TRBJ1-4, the CDR3 gives the full variable domain: DVKVTQSSRYLVKRTGEKVFLECVQDMDHENMFWYRQDPGLGLRLIYFSYDVKMKEKGDIPEGYSVSREKKERFSLILESASTNQTSMYLCASSLLVATNEKLFFGSGTQLSVL.